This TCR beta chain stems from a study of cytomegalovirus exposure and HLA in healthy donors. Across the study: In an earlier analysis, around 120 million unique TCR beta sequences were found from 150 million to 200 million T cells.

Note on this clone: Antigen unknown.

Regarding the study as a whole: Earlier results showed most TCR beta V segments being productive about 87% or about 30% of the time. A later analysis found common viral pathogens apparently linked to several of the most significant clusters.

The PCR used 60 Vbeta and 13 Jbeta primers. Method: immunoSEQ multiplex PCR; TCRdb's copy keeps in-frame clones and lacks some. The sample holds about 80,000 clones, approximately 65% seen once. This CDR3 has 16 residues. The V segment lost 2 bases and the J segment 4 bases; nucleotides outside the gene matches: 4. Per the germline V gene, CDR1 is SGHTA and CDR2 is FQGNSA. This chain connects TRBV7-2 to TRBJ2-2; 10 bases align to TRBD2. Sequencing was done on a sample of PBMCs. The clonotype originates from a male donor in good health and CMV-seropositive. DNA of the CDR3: TGTGCCAGCAGCTTAATTAGCGGGAGGCGCACCGGGGAGCTGTTTTTT. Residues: CASSLISGRRTGELFF.